Listed below are T cell receptor beta chains from one sample, sequenced in a study of T-cell reconstitution after alpha-beta-depleted transplantation in children. TCRdb passed the PCR reads through MiXCR, listing each CDR3 protein once. There are almost 400,000 distinct CDR3 sequences in the sample; around 20% occur only once, and 3.8% lies in the top ten. The specimen comprised PBMCs from the stem cell graft donor, sampled from the stem cell graft. These receptors were obtained from a human donor who donated a stem cell graft to a child with acute myeloid leukemia. Each CDR3 is given with its conserved first and last residue. D genes are given only for firm matches. Size tells how often a clone was seen (once, few, many) or the class of an expanded clone, and some rows leave it out.

j_gene: TRBJ2-6; len: 16; d_gene: NA; v_gene: TRBV24-1; abundance: many; CDR3nt: TGTGCCACCAGTGACCCGGACTTCTCTGGGGCCAACGTCCTGACTTTC; CDR3aa: CATSDPDFSGANVLTF
j_gene: TRBJ2-5; len: 14; d_gene: NA; v_gene: TRBV4-1; abundance: NA; CDR3nt: TGCGCCAGCAGCCCACCAGGAGTTTCCGAGACCCAGTACTTC; CDR3aa: CASSPPGVSETQYF
j_gene: TRBJ2-7; len: 14; d_gene: NA; v_gene: TRBV4-3; abundance: NA; CDR3nt: TGCGCCAGCAGCCAAGCGATCGGGTCCCACGAGCAGTACTTC; CDR3aa: CASSQAIGSHEQYF
j_gene: TRBJ2-1; len: 16; d_gene: NA; v_gene: TRBV15; abundance: NA; CDR3nt: TGTGCCACCAGCAGAGTAGGCAGGGGAGAGGACAATGAGCAGTTCTTC; CDR3aa: CATSRVGRGEDNEQFF
j_gene: TRBJ2-5; len: 15; d_gene: NA; v_gene: TRBV4-1; abundance: NA; CDR3nt: TGCGCCAGCAGCCGAGGCACAGGTTTACAAGAGACCCAGTACTTC; CDR3aa: CASSRGTGLQETQYF
j_gene: TRBJ2-1; len: 15; d_gene: TRBD1; v_gene: TRBV4-3; abundance: NA; CDR3nt: TGCGCCAGCAGCCAAGGGACAGGGAGGCGCAATGAGCAGTTCTTC; CDR3aa: CASSQGTGRRNEQFF
j_gene: TRBJ2-7; len: 13; d_gene: NA; v_gene: TRBV27; abundance: few; CDR3nt: TGTGCCAGCAGTTTCCAAACGCCCTACGAGCAGTACTTC; CDR3aa: CASSFQTPYEQYF
j_gene: TRBJ2-7; len: 14; d_gene: TRBD1; v_gene: TRBV11-2; abundance: many; CDR3nt: TGTGCCAGCAGCTCCGGGACAGGCCCATACGAGCAGTACTTC; CDR3aa: CASSSGTGPYEQYF
j_gene: TRBJ1-4; len: 14; d_gene: NA; v_gene: TRBV4-1; abundance: few; CDR3nt: TGCGCCAGCTCGAAGGTTGGAGGGAATGAAAAACTGTTTTTT; CDR3aa: CASSKVGGNEKLFF
j_gene: TRBJ1-6; len: 17; d_gene: NA; v_gene: TRBV12-3/TRBV12-4; abundance: NA; CDR3nt: TGTGCCAGCAGTTTACTAACGGGAAGCTCCTATAATTCACCCCTCCACTTT; CDR3aa: CASSLLTGSSYNSPLHF
j_gene: TRBJ2-7; len: 13; d_gene: NA; v_gene: TRBV20-1; abundance: many; CDR3nt: TGCAGTGCCAGGGGTCCTAGCGACTACGAGCAGTACTTC; CDR3aa: CSARGPSDYEQYF
j_gene: TRBJ2-5; len: 13; d_gene: NA; v_gene: TRBV12-3/TRBV12-4; abundance: many; CDR3nt: TGTGCCAGTGGGCAGGGGGGAAAAGAGACCCAGTACTTC; CDR3aa: CASGQGGKETQYF
j_gene: TRBJ1-4; len: 14; d_gene: NA; v_gene: TRBV6-1; abundance: few; CDR3nt: TGTGCCAGCACTGTGACATCGATAAATGAAAAACTGTTTTTT; CDR3aa: CASTVTSINEKLFF
j_gene: TRBJ2-7; len: 15; d_gene: NA; v_gene: TRBV4-1; abundance: NA; CDR3nt: TGCGCCAGCAGCCAAGGTTGGGGGCAGGCTTACGAGCAGTACTTC; CDR3aa: CASSQGWGQAYEQYF
j_gene: TRBJ2-3; len: 14; d_gene: NA; v_gene: TRBV7-3; abundance: many; CDR3nt: TGTGCCAGCAGCTCAGGGGAGGGGCCAGATACGCAGTATTTT; CDR3aa: CASSSGEGPDTQYF
j_gene: TRBJ1-1; len: 16; d_gene: NA; v_gene: TRBV6-5; abundance: NA; CDR3nt: TGTGCCAGCAGTTACCTGGGCAGGCCTATCGGGACTGAAGCTTTCTTT; CDR3aa: CASSYLGRPIGTEAFF
j_gene: TRBJ1-1; len: 12; d_gene: NA; v_gene: TRBV20-1; abundance: few; CDR3nt: TGCAGTGCTAGAGATTCTCACACTGAAGCTTTCTTT; CDR3aa: CSARDSHTEAFF
j_gene: TRBJ2-7; len: 12; d_gene: NA; v_gene: TRBV5-1; abundance: few; CDR3nt: TGCGCCAGCAGCTTGACTCGTCACGAGCAGTACTTC; CDR3aa: CASSLTRHEQYF
j_gene: TRBJ2-2; len: 16; d_gene: NA; v_gene: TRBV5-1; abundance: NA; CDR3nt: TGCGCCAGCAGCTTGGCAAGGCAGGCGAACACCGGGGAGCTGTTTTTT; CDR3aa: CASSLARQANTGELFF
j_gene: TRBJ2-7; len: 14; d_gene: NA; v_gene: TRBV12-3/TRBV12-4; abundance: NA; CDR3nt: TGTGCCAGCAGTTTATCAGGACCCGGGACCGAGCAGTACTTC; CDR3aa: CASSLSGPGTEQYF
j_gene: TRBJ1-4; len: 18; d_gene: TRBD1; v_gene: TRBV20-1; abundance: few; CDR3nt: TGCAGTGCTAGAGATTCGTCTCAAAAGACAGGGGCGAATGAAAAACTGTTTTTT; CDR3aa: CSARDSSQKTGANEKLFF
j_gene: TRBJ2-7; len: 15; d_gene: NA; v_gene: TRBV2; abundance: many; CDR3nt: TGTGCCAGCAGTGATGTCAGGACCGGGGCCTACGAGCAGTACTTC; CDR3aa: CASSDVRTGAYEQYF
j_gene: TRBJ2-1; len: 15; d_gene: NA; v_gene: TRBV20-1; abundance: many; CDR3nt: TGCAGTGCTAGAGTCGAAGGGTCCCCCTACAATGAGCAGTTCTTC; CDR3aa: CSARVEGSPYNEQFF
j_gene: TRBJ2-3; len: 15; d_gene: TRBD1; v_gene: TRBV29-1; abundance: NA; CDR3nt: TGCAGCGTTGTACGACAGGGGGCGCGGACAGATACGCAGTATTTT; CDR3aa: CSVVRQGARTDTQYF
j_gene: TRBJ1-1; len: 16; d_gene: TRBD1; v_gene: TRBV6-2/TRBV6-3; abundance: NA; CDR3nt: TGTGCCAGCAGTTATGGACAGGGGAGTATGGGCACTGAAGCTTTCTTT; CDR3aa: CASSYGQGSMGTEAFF
j_gene: TRBJ2-1; len: 14; d_gene: TRBD2; v_gene: TRBV9; abundance: NA; CDR3nt: TGTGCCAGCAGCGTAGCGGGAGGTTCGCATGAGCAGTTCTTC; CDR3aa: CASSVAGGSHEQFF
j_gene: TRBJ2-7; len: 14; d_gene: NA; v_gene: TRBV6-5; abundance: many; CDR3nt: TGTGCCAGCAGTTACAACAGGGCCTCCTACGAGCAGTACTTC; CDR3aa: CASSYNRASYEQYF
j_gene: TRBJ2-3; len: 16; d_gene: TRBD2; v_gene: TRBV5-1; abundance: many; CDR3nt: TGCGCCAGCAGCCGTGAACCGGGAGGCAATGCAGATACGCAGTATTTT; CDR3aa: CASSREPGGNADTQYF
j_gene: TRBJ1-1; len: 15; d_gene: TRBD1; v_gene: TRBV12-3/TRBV12-4; abundance: NA; CDR3nt: TGTGCCAGCAGTTTCACAGACAGGGGGAACACTGAAGCTTTCTTT; CDR3aa: CASSFTDRGNTEAFF
j_gene: TRBJ2-7; len: 12; d_gene: TRBD2; v_gene: TRBV29-1; abundance: many; CDR3nt: TGCAGCGTACTAGCGGGAGTTCGTGAGCAGTACTTC; CDR3aa: CSVLAGVREQYF
j_gene: TRBJ2-5; len: 13; d_gene: NA; v_gene: TRBV20-1; abundance: NA; CDR3nt: TGCAGTGCTGGGCTGGGCTCCCAAGAGACCCAGTACTTC; CDR3aa: CSAGLGSQETQYF
j_gene: TRBJ1-5; len: 13; d_gene: NA; v_gene: TRBV10-3; abundance: many; CDR3nt: TGTGCCATCAGTGACAGGGACAATCAGCCCCAGCATTTT; CDR3aa: CAISDRDNQPQHF
j_gene: TRBJ2-1; len: 15; d_gene: NA; v_gene: TRBV10-3; abundance: few; CDR3nt: TGTGCCATCAGTGAGCGGTGGGGCCCCCACCGTGAGCAGTTCTTC; CDR3aa: CAISERWGPHREQFF
j_gene: TRBJ1-1; len: 14; d_gene: NA; v_gene: TRBV11-2; abundance: NA; CDR3nt: TGTGCCAGCAGCTTAGGGTCGTTCATGAGGAGAGCTTTCTTT; CDR3aa: CASSLGSFMRRAFF
j_gene: TRBJ1-4; len: 14; d_gene: TRBD1; v_gene: TRBV20-1; abundance: many; CDR3nt: TGCAGTGCTAAATCCGGGACAGATAATGAAAAACTGTTTTTT; CDR3aa: CSAKSGTDNEKLFF
j_gene: TRBJ2-3; len: 12; d_gene: NA; v_gene: TRBV11-2; abundance: few; CDR3nt: TGTGCCAGCAGCCGGACGGCAGATACGCAGTATTTT; CDR3aa: CASSRTADTQYF
j_gene: TRBJ2-7; len: 12; d_gene: NA; v_gene: TRBV12-3/TRBV12-4; abundance: many; CDR3nt: TGTGCCAGCAGTTTAGTTCAGGACGAGCAGTACTTC; CDR3aa: CASSLVQDEQYF
j_gene: TRBJ1-1; len: 15; d_gene: NA; v_gene: TRBV5-5; abundance: NA; CDR3nt: TGTGCCAGCACTGCAAACAGGGTAGGGGACACTGAAGCTTTCTTT; CDR3aa: CASTANRVGDTEAFF
j_gene: TRBJ2-5; len: 17; d_gene: NA; v_gene: TRBV24-1; abundance: few; CDR3nt: TGTGCCACCAGTGATTTGGGCCGACACTCACCAAGGGAGACCCAGTACTTC; CDR3aa: CATSDLGRHSPRETQYF
j_gene: TRBJ2-3; len: 14; d_gene: NA; v_gene: TRBV20-1; abundance: many; CDR3nt: TGCAGTGCTAGAGGTGGAACAAGCACAGATACGCAGTATTTT; CDR3aa: CSARGGTSTDTQYF
j_gene: TRBJ2-7; len: 14; d_gene: TRBD1; v_gene: TRBV10-3; abundance: NA; CDR3nt: TGTGCCATCAGTGAGGGGGACAGGGACCACGAGCAGTACTTC; CDR3aa: CAISEGDRDHEQYF
j_gene: TRBJ2-1; len: 15; d_gene: TRBD2; v_gene: TRBV7-8; abundance: NA; CDR3nt: TGTGCCAGCACCTCCGGGACTAGCGGATTTGGTGAGCAGTTCTTC; CDR3aa: CASTSGTSGFGEQFF
j_gene: TRBJ2-7; len: 13; d_gene: NA; v_gene: TRBV28; abundance: NA; CDR3nt: TGTGCCAGCAGTGGATCCGGCACCTTGGAGCAGTACTTC; CDR3aa: CASSGSGTLEQYF
j_gene: TRBJ2-3; len: 16; d_gene: TRBD2; v_gene: TRBV25-1; abundance: NA; CDR3nt: TGTGCCAGCAGTGAATTATACGTGGTAGCGGGTGATACGCAGTATTTT; CDR3aa: CASSELYVVAGDTQYF
j_gene: TRBJ1-2; len: 14; d_gene: TRBD1; v_gene: TRBV12-3/TRBV12-4; abundance: NA; CDR3nt: TGTGCCAGCAGCCGTGGACAGGGTTACTATGGCTACACCTTC; CDR3aa: CASSRGQGYYGYTF
j_gene: TRBJ2-2; len: 15; d_gene: TRBD2; v_gene: TRBV12-3/TRBV12-4; abundance: NA; CDR3nt: TGTGCCAGCAGTACGGGACTAGCGGACACCGGGGAGCTGTTTTTT; CDR3aa: CASSTGLADTGELFF
j_gene: TRBJ2-6; len: 15; d_gene: NA; v_gene: TRBV7-3; abundance: NA; CDR3nt: TGTGCCAGCAGTTTGGAGGGGTACGGGGCCAACGTCCTGACTTTC; CDR3aa: CASSLEGYGANVLTF
j_gene: TRBJ1-1; len: 14; d_gene: NA; v_gene: TRBV6-5; abundance: NA; CDR3nt: TGTGCCAGCAGTTACTCGACCCAGAGCTCCGGAGCTTTCTTT; CDR3aa: CASSYSTQSSGAFF
j_gene: TRBJ2-1; len: 15; d_gene: TRBD1; v_gene: TRBV20-1; abundance: few; CDR3nt: TGCAGTGCCACCTCCCGACAGGGCCCCTACAATGAGCAGTTCTTC; CDR3aa: CSATSRQGPYNEQFF
j_gene: TRBJ2-7; len: 15; d_gene: NA; v_gene: TRBV5-1; abundance: NA; CDR3nt: TGCGCCAGCAGCTTGGGGGGAGATAGGTCCTACGAGCAGTACTTC; CDR3aa: CASSLGGDRSYEQYF
j_gene: TRBJ2-2; len: 15; d_gene: NA; v_gene: TRBV9; abundance: NA; CDR3nt: TGTGCCAGCAGCGTTGGCGGCCAGAACACCGGGGAGCTGTTTTTT; CDR3aa: CASSVGGQNTGELFF
j_gene: TRBJ2-5; len: 15; d_gene: NA; v_gene: TRBV14; abundance: NA; CDR3nt: TGTGCCAGCAGCCAACGTCGTGGAAACCAAGAGACCCAGTACTTC; CDR3aa: CASSQRRGNQETQYF
j_gene: TRBJ2-2; len: 14; d_gene: NA; v_gene: TRBV12-3/TRBV12-4; abundance: NA; CDR3nt: TGTGCCAGCAGTCCTATCGTGGAAACCGGGGAGCTGTTTTTT; CDR3aa: CASSPIVETGELFF
j_gene: TRBJ2-2; len: 20; d_gene: NA; v_gene: TRBV6-5; abundance: many; CDR3nt: TGTGCCAGCAGTTACCCGCGGAGGGCGGACAGTAATCAACGCACCGGGGAGCTGTTTTTT; CDR3aa: CASSYPRRADSNQRTGELFF
j_gene: TRBJ1-1; len: 13; d_gene: TRBD1; v_gene: TRBV24-1; abundance: NA; CDR3nt: TGTGCCACCAGTTTGGGACAGGATTCTGAAGCTTTCTTT; CDR3aa: CATSLGQDSEAFF
j_gene: TRBJ2-1; len: 15; d_gene: NA; v_gene: TRBV20-1; abundance: NA; CDR3nt: TGCAGTGCCAGAACCTCAGGGTTATCCTACAATGAGCAGTTCTTC; CDR3aa: CSARTSGLSYNEQFF
j_gene: TRBJ2-2; len: 16; d_gene: NA; v_gene: TRBV24-1; abundance: NA; CDR3nt: TGTGCCACCAGTGACCCAAACAGGGGGGGCACCGGGGAGCTGTTTTTT; CDR3aa: CATSDPNRGGTGELFF
j_gene: TRBJ1-4; len: 15; d_gene: NA; v_gene: TRBV12-3/TRBV12-4; abundance: NA; CDR3nt: TGTGCCAGCACGACCGTCCGGGGATTTAGTGAAAAACTGTTTTTT; CDR3aa: CASTTVRGFSEKLFF
j_gene: TRBJ1-3; len: 12; d_gene: NA; v_gene: TRBV12-3/TRBV12-4; abundance: many; CDR3nt: TGTGCCAGCAGTCCGGATGGAAACACCATATATTTT; CDR3aa: CASSPDGNTIYF
j_gene: TRBJ2-1; len: 16; d_gene: TRBD1; v_gene: TRBV3-1; abundance: few; CDR3nt: TGTGCCAGCCGCGACTTCGACAGGGGGTCCTACAATGAGCAGTTCTTC; CDR3aa: CASRDFDRGSYNEQFF